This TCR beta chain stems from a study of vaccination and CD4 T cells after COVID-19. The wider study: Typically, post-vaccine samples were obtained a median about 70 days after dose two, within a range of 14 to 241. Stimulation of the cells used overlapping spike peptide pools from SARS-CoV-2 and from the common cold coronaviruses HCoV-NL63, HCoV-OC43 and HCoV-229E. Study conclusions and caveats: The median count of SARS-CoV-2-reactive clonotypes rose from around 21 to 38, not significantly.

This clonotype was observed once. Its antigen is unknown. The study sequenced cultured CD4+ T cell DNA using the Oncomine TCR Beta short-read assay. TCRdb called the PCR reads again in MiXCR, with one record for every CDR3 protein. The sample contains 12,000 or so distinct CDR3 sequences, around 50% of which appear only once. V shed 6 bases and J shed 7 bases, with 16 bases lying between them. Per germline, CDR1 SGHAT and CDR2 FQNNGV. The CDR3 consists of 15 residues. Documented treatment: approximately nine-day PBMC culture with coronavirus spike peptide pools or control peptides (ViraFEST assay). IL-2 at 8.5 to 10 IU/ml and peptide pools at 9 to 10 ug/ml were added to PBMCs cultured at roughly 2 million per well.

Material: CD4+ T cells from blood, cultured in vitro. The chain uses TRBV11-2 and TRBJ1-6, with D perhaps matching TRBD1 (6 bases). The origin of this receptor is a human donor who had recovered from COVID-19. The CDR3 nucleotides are TGTGCCAGCAGAAATATCCGGGACAAAAATTCACCCCTCCACTTT. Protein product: CASRNIRDKNSPLHF.